The 13 T cell receptor beta chains reported below all come from one sample, sequenced in a study of pediatric ulcerative colitis. The method was immunoSEQ multiplex PCR; TCRdb's version includes in-frame clones alone and lacks a portion of them. The sample consists of 30,000 to 35,000 clones, approximately 78% of them appearing once. Rectal tissue came from one to two pinch biopsies taken at colonoscopy. The sample was gut tissue. Receptors originate from a boy aged 5-17 years with mild ulcerative colitis.

The chain recombines TRBV6-1 with TRBJ1-1; 7 bases match TRBD1. J gave up 0 bases and V 5 bases, and 6 bases lay outside the gene matches. The CDR3 totals 15 residues. Germline V gene data show CDR1 as MNHNS and CDR2 as SASEGT. Here the CDR3 DNA reads TGTGCCAGCAGTAACCGACAGGGCATGAACACTGAAGCTTTCTTT. The encoded protein is CASSNRQGMNTEAFF.

The rearrangement joins TRBV5-1 to TRBJ1-2; possible D gene TRBD1, 5 bases. Trimming took 0 bases from V and 2 from J, leaving 23 bases between them. The CDR3 runs 19 residues. CDR1 and CDR2 from the germline V gene are SGHRS and YFSETQ. CDR3 sequence reads: CASSLDSFREGRLNYGYTF. In nucleotides, the CDR3 is TGCGCCAGCAGCTTGGATAGTTTTCGAGAGGGGCGCCTGAACTATGGCTACACCTTC.

The chain recombines TRBV7-8 with TRBJ1-3; weak D call: TRBD1 (5 bases). V shed 4 bases and J shed 0 bases, with 7 bases lying between them. Germline loops: CDR1 SGHVS, CDR2 FQNEAQ. This CDR3 has 14 amino acids. CDR3 nucleotides: TGTGCCAGCAGCTGGGGCCGCTCTGGAAACACCATATATTTT. It yields the protein CASSWGRSGNTIYF.

The sample holds one count of this clone. The chain is built from TRBV5-1 and TRBJ1-1, with D unresolved. V lost 2 bases, J lost 3 bases, and 11 bases lay in between. Germline V lookup: CDR1 SGHRS, CDR2 YFSETQ. The CDR3 spans 14 residues. Here the CDR3 reads CASSFRGRDTEAFF. The CDR3, as DNA: TGCGCCAGCAGCTTCCGGGGTAGGGACACTGAAGCTTTCTTT.

The V gene is TRBV5-1, the J gene TRBJ1-5; D is possibly TRBD1 (6 bases). This CDR3 comprises 13 residues. CDR1 is SGHRS and CDR2 is YFSETQ in the germline V gene. Trimming stripped 3 bases from V and 4 bases from J, with 8 bases between. For the CDR3, the DNA is TGCGCCAGCAGCTCGACAGGAAATCAGCCCCAGCATTTT. Translation gives CASSSTGNQPQHF.

The chain has TRBV7-2 and TRBJ2-5, with D perhaps matching TRBD2 (7 bases). Between the trimmed V and J ends, which lost 8 bases and 0 bases, there was a span of 13 bases. Per the germline V gene, CDR1 is SGHTA and CDR2 is FQGNSA. This CDR3 comprises 14 residues. The CDR3 DNA is TGTGCCAGCTGTGAGGGGGGGTACCAAGAGACCCAGTACTTC. This sequence encodes CASCEGGYQETQYF.

This rearrangement joins TRBV5-8 to TRBJ2-1, with D possibly being TRBD1 (5 bases). Germline CDR1 reads SGHTS; CDR2 reads YDEGEE. The CDR3 contains 15 residues. V lost 4 bases, J lost 5 bases, and 16 bases lay in between. The CDR3 coding sequence is TGTGCCAGCAGCCCAGGGTCATTAGGGGACAATGAGCAGTTCTTC. Translating it yields CASSPGSLGDNEQFF.

The rearrangement links TRBV6-5 to TRBJ1-1; 12 nucleotides line up with TRBD1. The CDR3 extends over 15 amino acids. The V gene's germline CDR1 is MNHEY and CDR2 SVGAGI. V was pared by 0 bases and J by 5 bases, with 1 base of the junction left unmatched. CDR3 residues: CASSYSGQGATEAFF. The DNA for the CDR3 is TGTGCCAGCAGTTACTCGGGACAGGGGGCTACTGAAGCTTTCTTT.

The rearrangement links TRBV7-2 to TRBJ2-7, with D possibly matching TRBD1 (6 bases). Germline loops: CDR1 SGHTA, CDR2 FQGNSA. Trimming stripped 4 bases from V and 3 bases from J, with 13 bases between. The CDR3 length is 14 residues. The CDR3 DNA reads TGTGCCAGCAGCTCACAGACAGGCCTCTACGAGCAGTACTTC. Residues: CASSSQTGLYEQYF.

Here the CDR3 reads CASFRDPSNYGYTF. The DNA of the CDR3 is TGCGCCAGCTTCAGGGATCCCTCGAACTATGGCTACACCTTC. The V call is TRBV5-1, the J call TRBJ1-2; maybe TRBD1 (5 bases). Germline loops: CDR1 SGHRS, CDR2 YFSETQ. The CDR3 has 14 amino acids. The V gene lost 7 bases and the J gene lost 2 bases, with 15 bases spanning the gap.

The rearrangement uses TRBV29-1 and TRBJ1-2, with D possibly matching TRBD1 (6 bases). There are 12 residues in the CDR3. V lost 3 bases and J lost 4, with 9 bases in between. Germline V gives CDR1 SQVTM, CDR2 ANQGSEA. CDR3 loop: CSVEDSSYGYTF. In DNA, the CDR3 is TGCAGCGTTGAGGACAGTAGCTATGGCTACACCTTC.

The chain combines TRBV4-2 with TRBJ2-2; TRBD1 matches at 9 bases. Germline-derived CDR1 and CDR2 are LGHNA and YNFKEQ. V shed 1 base and J 3 bases; nucleotides not matched to a gene: 0. This CDR3 is 15 amino acids long. The CDR3 region is CASSQGTGDTGELFF. CDR3 bases: TGTGCCAGCAGCCAAGGGACAGGGGACACCGGGGAGCTGTTTTTT.

V is TRBV6-6 and J is TRBJ1-1, with D perhaps TRBD1 (5 bases). V lost 0 bases and J 0 bases, leaving 8 bases between the germline ends. CDR3 size: 15 residues. Germline V gives CDR1 MNHNY, CDR2 SVGAGI (reference sequence). CDR3 bases: TGTGCCAGCAGTTACTCTGTGACAGTGAACACTGAAGCTTTCTTT. Translated, it gives CASSYSVTVNTEAFF.